This T cell receptor beta chain appears in the sequencing data of a study of regulatory T cells in long-lasting Graves disease. This clonotype showed up just a few times. The germline V gene has CDR1 WNHNN and CDR2 SYGVQD (reference sequence). Trimming cost V 4 bases and J 3 bases, with 17 bases left between them. The CDR3 is made up of 16 amino acids. Investigators prepared the TCR beta libraries by applying iRepertoire HTBI primers and Arm-PCR of CDR3 regions. TCRdb re-called the multiplex PCR reads through MiXCR, storing one row per CDR3 protein. The data show 400,000 to 500,000 distinct CDR3 sequences, more than 13% seen once. Sample time point: newly diagnosed GD, antithyroid drugs for less than 3 months. With RNA extracted from PBMCs as input, the TCR library was made. By American Thyroid Association guidelines, Graves' disease was diagnosed in the cohort. The same sample was also used in a study of T cells in Graves' hyperthyroidism and ophthalmopathy. Turning to that study: TCR CDR3 underwent first-round RT-PCR with the HTBI primer set.

The rearrangement links TRBV10-1 to TRBJ2-3; D tentatively reads TRBD1 or TRBD2 (5 bases each). This receptor was taken from a woman younger than 45 with Graves disease. The sample here was peripheral blood mononuclear cells (PBMCs), taken at new diagnosis, from a patient treated with antithyroid drugs. In DNA, the CDR3 is TGCGCCAGCAGTGCGGGGACGGGCATAGGGACAGATACGCAGTATTTT. Protein product: CASSAGTGIGTDTQYF.